These 28 T cell receptor beta chains originate from one sample sequenced in a study of blood T cell repertoires in COVID-19 (dated by TCRdb to the early 2020s). The library was prepared using the immunoSEQ multiplex PCR assay. Held by TCRdb, this immuneACCESS table contains in-frame sequences only and omits some clones. Under half of the omission traces to an unresolved V gene where checked; the cause of the rest is unknown. This sample lists about 71,000 clones; 75% to 85% were detected once. The ten largest make up approximately 7% of the sample. Input material: peripheral blood. The receptors here all came from a man aged 30 to 45 with COVID-19, enrolled during active disease.

The chain recombines TRBV10-3 with TRBJ1-5; weak D call: TRBD1 (5 bases). The CDR3 consists of 13 residues. V dropped 11 bases and J dropped 3 bases, with 14 bases sitting between them. Germline-derived CDR1 and CDR2 are ENHRY and SYGVKD. DNA for the CDR3: TGTGCCGCCCAAGGGGAGGACAATCAGCCCCAGCATTTT. Its protein product is CAAQGEDNQPQHF.

The rearrangement joins TRBV3-1 (or the pseudogene TRBV3-2) to TRBJ2-3, with 10 nucleotides matching TRBD2. The CDR3 sequence is 18 residues long. Trimming removed 4 bases from V and 3 bases from J; junction bases left unmatched: 13. Germline-derived CDR1 and CDR2 are LGHDT and YNNKEL (reference sequence). Written as DNA, the CDR3 is TGTGCCAGCAGCCTCTGGCTAGCGGGAGTACGGGGGACAGATACGCAGTATTTT. Translated, it gives CASSLWLAGVRGTDTQYF.

The chain combines TRBV19 with TRBJ1-1, with 7 bases aligning to TRBD1. With V trimmed by 5 bases and J by 0 bases, 6 bases remained unmatched. This CDR3 is 15 amino acids long. Germline values: CDR1 LNHDA, CDR2 SQIVND (reference sequence). The CDR3 reads CASSVLTGLNTEAFF. The CDR3 bases are TGTGCCAGTAGTGTGCTGACAGGGTTGAACACTGAAGCTTTCTTT. The entire variable domain, with the rest obtained from reference TRBV19 and TRBJ1-1, is as follows: DGGITQSPKYLFRKEGQNVTLSCEQNLNHDAMYWYRQDPGQGLRLIYYSQIVNDFQKGDIAEGYSVSREKKESFPLTVTSAQKNPTAFYLCASSVLTGLNTEAFFGQGTRLTVV.

This chain links TRBV7-8 with TRBJ1-5; 9 positions agree with TRBD1. V shed 2 bases and J 6 bases; nucleotides not matched to a gene: 5. The CDR3 length is 15 residues. Germline CDR1 and CDR2: SGHVS and FQNEAQ. CDR3 amino acids: CASSLRGTGSQPQHF. Here the CDR3 DNA reads TGTGCCAGCAGCTTAAGGGGGACAGGGTCTCAGCCCCAGCATTTT.

V is TRBV6-5 and J is TRBJ1-6; D ambiguous. V lost 4 bases, J lost 4 bases, and 2 bases lay in between. Germline V CDR1 and CDR2: MNHEY, SVGAGI. The CDR3 length is 12 residues. DNA for the CDR3: TGTGCCAGCAGTTTATATAATTCACCCCTCCACTTT. Translation: CASSLYNSPLHF.

The chain uses TRBV10-3 and TRBJ2-2; D might be TRBD1 (6 bases). Germline V gene lookup returns CDR1 ENHRY and CDR2 SYGVKD. The V end lost 10 bases, the J end lost 5 bases, and 14 bases lay between the germline ends. This CDR3 spans 13 amino acids. CDR3 sequence: CASQGQSTGELFF. The CDR3 DNA reads TGTGCCAGCCAAGGACAGTCAACCGGGGAGCTGTTTTTT.

This chain joins TRBV5-5 and TRBJ1-3; D is possibly TRBD1 (5 bases). With 6 bases removed from V and 4 bases from J, the gap between germline ends came to 20 bases. This CDR3 is 16 amino acids long. The germline CDR1 and CDR2 sequences are SGHKS and YYEKEE (reference sequence). CDR3 region: CASNPLGGVSGNTIYF. CDR3 bases: TGTGCCAGCAACCCGCTGGGGGGGGTGTCAGGAAACACCATATATTTT.

The rearrangement links TRBV27 to TRBJ2-2; 7 bases are a match to TRBD1. The V gene's germline CDR1 is MNHEY and CDR2 SMNVEV (reference sequence). Trimming took 10 bases from V and 13 from J; bases not matched to a gene: 12. The CDR3 runs to 12 residues. CDR3 nucleotide sequence: TGTGCCACCCGACAGGGTTCTCGGGGGCTGTTTTTT. Translated: CATRQGSRGLFF.

The chain uses TRBV18 and TRBJ1-2; possibly TRBD1 for D (6 bases). This CDR3 has 15 residues. The germline V and J ends were trimmed by 3 bases and 5 bases, with 16 bases remaining between them. Germline CDR1 reads KGHSH; CDR2 reads LQKENI. Here the CDR3 DNA reads TGTGCCAGCTCACCGTCGATGACTACAGGGTATGGCTACACCTTC. It is translated as CASSPSMTTGYGYTF.

This clone was seen only once. The rearrangement uses TRBV6-4 and TRBJ1-1; 12 nucleotides line up with TRBD1. V was clipped by 5 bases and J by 7 bases; unmatched bases: 17. Germline CDR1 and CDR2: MRHNA and SNTAGT. The CDR3 is made up of 18 amino acids. CDR3 amino acids: CASSHYTGTGGIPREAFF. The DNA for the CDR3 is TGTGCCAGCAGTCATTATACCGGGACAGGGGGCATACCACGTGAAGCTTTCTTT.

The chain combines TRBV6-5 with TRBJ1-1, with 8 bases lining up with TRBD1. Germline V CDR1 and CDR2: MNHEY, SVGAGI. The CDR3 consists of 14 residues. V lost 6 bases to trimming and J lost 0 bases; unmatched junction nucleotides: 3. The DNA of the CDR3 is TGTGCCAGCAGGACAGGGGCCTTGAACACTGAAGCTTTCTTT. This gives the protein CASRTGALNTEAFF.

The gene calls are TRBV27 and TRBJ1-6; maybe TRBD1 (6 bases). CDR3 length: 16 amino acids. The ends were cut back, 10 bases at V and 0 bases at J, with 16 bases in the middle. Germline loops: CDR1 MNHEY, CDR2 SMNVEV (reference sequence). CDR3 nucleotide sequence: TGTGCCACCCTTACGGGGGGCCACTCCTATAATTCACCCCTCCACTTT. The encoded protein is CATLTGGHSYNSPLHF.

This chain uses TRBV6-5 with TRBJ1-1; D not certain. Per germline, CDR1 MNHEY and CDR2 SVGAGI. The CDR3 has 15 amino acids. Trimming removed 2 bases at V and 1 base at J, with 11 bases between. CDR3 amino acids: CASSYGSRRNTEAFF. The CDR3 nucleotides are TGTGCCAGCAGTTACGGGAGCAGAAGGAACACTGAAGCTTTCTTT.

This chain links TRBV5-1 with TRBJ2-1; D call uncertain. The CDR3 is 14 residues long. Germline V gene data show CDR1 as SGHRS and CDR2 as YFSETQ. Trimming removed 7 bases from V and 7 bases from J, with 18 bases in between. As DNA, the CDR3 is TGCGCCAGCCACCCGCTAGAATTGGCGAATGAGCAGTTCTTC. Residues: CASHPLELANEQFF.

The chain uses TRBV30 and TRBJ2-6; TRBD1 is a possible D gene (7 bases). Germline V gene data show CDR1 as GTSNPN and CDR2 as SVGIG (reference sequence). CDR3 length: 12 residues. Trimming cost V 0 bases and J 15 bases, with 12 bases left between them. The CDR3 spells CAWSVQGGALTF. DNA for the CDR3: TGTGCCTGGAGTGTCCAGGGGGGTGCCCTGACTTTC.

The V call is TRBV24-1, the J call TRBJ2-1, with 10 bases fitting TRBD2. CDR1 and CDR2 from the germline V gene are KGHDR and SFDVKD. Trimming at V came to 10 bases and at J to 4 bases, leaving 9 bases not matched to a gene. The CDR3 covers 15 residues. The CDR3 DNA sequence: TGTGCCACTTCGTCCAGCGGGAGGGGGTACAATGAGCAGTTCTTC. Residues: CATSSSGRGYNEQFF.

This clone was recorded a few times. The chain employs TRBV19 and TRBJ1-2; unclear D gene. CDR3 length equals 13 residues. The germline V gene has CDR1 LNHDA and CDR2 SQIVND (reference sequence). V was trimmed by 1 base and J by 4 bases, leaving 7 bases between them. The CDR3 bases are TGTGCCAGTAGTATAGGGACTCTCTATGGCTACACCTTC. Translating it yields CASSIGTLYGYTF.

J is TRBJ2-1 and V is TRBV27, with 7 bases identical to TRBD2. The CDR3 consists of 16 residues. CDR1 is MNHEY and CDR2 is SMNVEV in the germline V gene (reference sequence). V shed 5 bases and J 5 bases; nucleotides not matched to a gene: 12. The chain's CDR3 is CASSPDRDYKNNEQFF. The CDR3, as DNA: TGTGCCAGCAGTCCCGACCGGGACTACAAAAACAATGAGCAGTTCTTC.

The gene calls are TRBV5-1 and TRBJ1-2; D gene uncertain. The CDR3 has 16 residues. V was clipped by 0 bases and J by 1 base, with 13 bases between them. The germline CDR1 and CDR2 sequences are SGHRS and YFSETQ. The CDR3 protein is CASSLGRSNHNYGYTF. CDR3 nucleotide sequence: TGCGCCAGCAGCTTGGGTCGGAGCAACCATAACTATGGCTACACCTTC.

J is TRBJ2-3 and V is TRBV7-2; possible D gene TRBD1, 6 bases. The CDR3 has 16 residues. The germline V gene has CDR1 SGHTA and CDR2 FQGNSA. The V end was cut by 5 bases, the J end by 0 bases, with 15 bases between. This CDR3 is CASSRLPRGSTDTQYF. The CDR3 bases are TGTGCCAGCAGCCGCCTTCCCAGGGGTAGCACAGATACGCAGTATTTT.

Only a few counts were recorded for this clone. The rearrangement links TRBV21-1 to TRBJ2-7; the table names TRBD1, a call not compared with the DNA. TRBV21-1 is a pseudogene segment. This CDR3 is 18 amino acids long. In DNA form, the CDR3 reads TGTGCCAGCAGCAAAGTAAGGGCGAGAAGGACAGGGAAGCACGAGCAGTACTTC. Translation gives CASSKVRARRTGKHEQYF.

The chain links TRBV28 to TRBJ1-6; TRBD1 matches 7 bases. In germline, CDR1 is MDHEN, CDR2 SYDVKM. The CDR3 consists of 14 residues. The trim removed 4 bases at V and 5 bases at J, leaving 2 bases unmatched. Here the CDR3 reads CASSSTGNNSPLHF. As DNA, the CDR3 is TGTGCCAGCAGTTCGACAGGGAATAATTCACCCCTCCACTTT.

The V call is TRBV9, the J call TRBJ2-3; D remains ambiguous. The germline gives CDR1 SGDLS, CDR2 YYNGEE. The CDR3 is 14 amino acids. The V and J ends lost 0 bases and 1 base respectively, with 6 bases between them. Written as DNA, the CDR3 is TGTGCCAGCAGCGTAGGTCCTCGCACAGATACGCAGTATTTT. Translation gives CASSVGPRTDTQYF.

V gene TRBV30 combines with J gene TRBJ1-5, with D perhaps TRBD1 (6 bases). Trimming removed 0 bases from V and 3 bases from J, with 12 bases in between. Germline V gene sequence: CDR1 GTSNPN, CDR2 SVGIG (reference sequence). CDR3 length equals 15 residues. The CDR3 sequence is CAWSVGQGNNQPQHF. CDR3 bases: TGTGCCTGGAGTGTAGGCCAGGGGAACAATCAGCCCCAGCATTTT.

The chain combines TRBV4-1 with TRBJ2-7; 12 bases match TRBD2. The germline CDR1 and CDR2 sequences are MGHRA and YSYEKL. J lost 6 bases, V lost 4 bases, and 7 bases had no gene match. The CDR3 is 15 amino acids. Written as DNA, the CDR3 is TGCGCCAGCAGCCGCGGACTAGCGGGACGTGGCGAGCAGTACTTC. This encodes CASSRGLAGRGEQYF.

The chain employs TRBV10-3 and TRBJ1-5, with TRBD1 matching 9 bases. Germline V CDR1 and CDR2: ENHRY, SYGVKD. This CDR3 contains 14 residues. Losses at the gene ends were 6 bases for V and 1 base for J; bases not matched to a gene: 1. Here the CDR3 reads CAIRGQGSNQPQHF. In DNA, the CDR3 is TGTGCCATCAGAGGACAGGGGAGCAATCAGCCCCAGCATTTT.

The chain is built from TRBV24-1 and TRBJ2-1, with 10 bases aligning to TRBD1. Trimming at V came to 3 bases and at J to 9 bases, leaving 10 bases not matched to a gene. The CDR3 extends over 16 amino acids. Per germline, CDR1 KGHDR and CDR2 SFDVKD. The CDR3 coding sequence is TGTGCCACCAGTGATGCCGGGACAGGGGTTTATGGTGAGCAGTTCTTC. Amino acid sequence: CATSDAGTGVYGEQFF.

The rearrangement joins TRBV18 to TRBJ2-1; TRBD2 matches 10 bases. This CDR3 is 15 amino acids long. V lost 5 bases and J lost 6; bases outside the gene matches: 7. Germline V CDR1 and CDR2: KGHSH, LQKENI. This CDR3 reads CASSTVEREGNEQFF. The CDR3 region has the DNA TGTGCCAGCTCAACGGTTGAGCGGGAGGGCAATGAGCAGTTCTTC.